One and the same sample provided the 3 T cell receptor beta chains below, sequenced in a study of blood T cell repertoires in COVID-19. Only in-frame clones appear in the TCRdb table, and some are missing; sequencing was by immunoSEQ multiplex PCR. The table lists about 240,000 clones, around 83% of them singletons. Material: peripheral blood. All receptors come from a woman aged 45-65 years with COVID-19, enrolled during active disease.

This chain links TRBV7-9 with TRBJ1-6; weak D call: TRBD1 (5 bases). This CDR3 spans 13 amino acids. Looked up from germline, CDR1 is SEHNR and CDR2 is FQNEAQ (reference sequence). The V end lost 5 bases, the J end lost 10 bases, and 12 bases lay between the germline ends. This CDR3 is CASSPGGGSPLHF. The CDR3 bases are TGTGCCAGCAGCCCAGGCGGGGGGTCACCCCTCCACTTT.

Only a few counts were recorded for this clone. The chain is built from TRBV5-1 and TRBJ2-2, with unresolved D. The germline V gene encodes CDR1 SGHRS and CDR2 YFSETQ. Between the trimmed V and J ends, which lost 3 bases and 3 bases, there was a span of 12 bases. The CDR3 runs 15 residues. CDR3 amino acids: CASSSFTGYTGELFF. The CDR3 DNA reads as TGCGCCAGCAGCTCCTTCACCGGGTACACCGGGGAGCTGTTTTTT.

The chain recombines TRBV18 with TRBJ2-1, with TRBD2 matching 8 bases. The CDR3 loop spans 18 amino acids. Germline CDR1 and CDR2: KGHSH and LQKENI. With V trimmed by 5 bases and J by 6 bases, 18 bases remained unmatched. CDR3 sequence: CASSSSLPAAGGSNEQFF. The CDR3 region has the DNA TGTGCCAGCTCATCCTCGTTGCCTGCGGCGGGGGGCTCCAATGAGCAGTTCTTC.